The TCR beta chain under discussion was sequenced for a study of post-analysis software for immune sequencing data. Whole-study results and caveats: A handful of TRBV segments appeared more often in patients than in controls, and TRBV5-6, TRBV5-1 and TRBV20-1 were among these.

The CDR3 is 13 residues long. CDR1 ENHRY and CDR2 SYGVKD come from the germline V gene. On this clonotype: Its antigen remains unknown. Its ends do not fully match the called genes, so a read error is possible.

Carried by the TCR beta cDNA libraries were unique molecular identifiers. TCRdb processed the PCR reads anew with MiXCR; each CDR3 protein has one entry. In the table there are roughly 800,000 distinct CDR3 sequences, approximately 53% of which are singletons. This chain joins TRBV10-3 and TRBJ2-2, with a weak D call TRBD2 (5 bases). The sequenced sample was blood. The TCR sequence derives from a girl aged 10-17 years with multiple sclerosis. The DNA of the CDR3 is TGTGCCATCAGGGAATACGAACCCGGGGAGCCGTTTTTT. The encoded protein is CAIREYEPGEPFF.